Only a few counts were recorded for the clone carrying this T cell receptor beta chain. V shed 5 bases, J shed 6 bases, and the junction held 9 bases outside the gene matches. The CDR3 loop spans 14 amino acids. Germline loops: CDR1 MNHEY, CDR2 SMNVEV (reference sequence). This sample stems from a study of blood T cell repertoires in COVID-19. Turning to the study itself: Acute-phase and convalescent COVID-19 samples originated in the United States, Italy and Spain. PBMCs, B-cell-depleted T cells, or T cells provided the cDNA or gDNA that made up the material.

As processed by the authors: For nucleated cells, counts were estimated from reference gene primer amplification. TCRdb's table, derived via immunoSEQ multiplex PCR, lists solely in-frame clones and lacks some. V and J calls and clone size are as listed in that table; D and trimming were resolved from the DNA. The sample carries about 410,000 clones, approximately 90% recorded once. The sequencing input was peripheral blood. The receptor's source is a woman aged 25-40 years with active or convalescent COVID-19. The chain employs TRBV27 and TRBJ1-1; 7 nucleotides line up with TRBD1. CDR3 residues: CASSPLQGVAEAFF. The DNA of the CDR3 is TGTGCCAGCAGTCCCCTCCAGGGGGTTGCTGAAGCTTTCTTT.